This entry features one T cell receptor beta chain sequence. V lost 6 bases to trimming and J lost 2 bases, with 10 bases between them. The germline V gene encodes CDR1 MNHEY and CDR2 SMNVEV (reference sequence). The CDR3 totals 13 residues. The data were taken from a study of control samples from healthy donors and cancer patients. The assay was immunoSEQ multiplex PCR, and TCRdb's table has in-frame clones only and misses some. The sample includes 150,000 to 180,000 clones, approximately 93% of them seen just once. The sequenced material came from blood. V is TRBV27 and J is TRBJ1-1, with a possible D match to TRBD1 (6 bases). The origin of this receptor is a man in his forties or fifties in good health. CDR3: CASRTQGNTEAFF. CDR3 coding DNA: TGTGCCAGCAGGACACAGGGAAACACTGAAGCTTTCTTT.